This T cell receptor beta chain was captured in a study of blood T cell repertoires in COVID-19. The protocol was immunoSEQ multiplex PCR, while the TCRdb copy is restricted to in-frame clones and leaves out a portion. This repertoire shows 150,000 to 200,000 clones, about 88% found once; its top ten account for roughly 8.6%. Germline V gene lookup returns CDR1 SGDLS and CDR2 YYNGEE. The CDR3 is 15 amino acids. V dropped 4 bases and J dropped 1; count of bases not matched to a gene: 5. This chain joins TRBV9 and TRBJ1-2; TRBD1 matches at 9 bases. Source material: PBMCs or T cells enriched from blood (not recorded which). The TCR was taken from a woman aged 18-29 years who had recovered from COVID-19. CDR3 amino acids: CASSPRGQGNYGYTF. DNA of the CDR3: TGTGCCAGCAGCCCTCGGGGACAGGGTAACTATGGCTACACCTTC. The full variable domain, its missing parts supplied by reference TRBV9 and TRBJ1-2, is DSGVTQTPKHLITATGQRVTLRCSPRSGDLSVYWYQQSLDQGLQFLIQYYNGEERAKGNILERFSAQQFPDLHSELNLSSLELGDSALYFCASSPRGQGNYGYTFGSGTRLTVV.